This T cell receptor (beta chain) was sequenced for a study of shared clonotypes between healthy human individuals. This clone was picked up one time. TCRdb's copy holds only in-frame clones and misses some; the assay was immunoSEQ multiplex PCR. Among 110,000 or so clones listed, about 63% were seen once. Germline V gives CDR1 SGHRS, CDR2 YFSETQ. Trimming pared 3 bases from V and 7 bases from J, leaving 13 bases between. The CDR3 has 14 residues. The chain is built from TRBV5-1 and TRBJ2-2; possible D gene TRBD2, 5 bases. The sample was memory CD8+ T cells sorted from blood. Subset here: CD45RO+ cells pooled with CCR7-negative TemRA cells. The source is a woman in her twenties or thirties in good health. In nucleotides, the CDR3 is TGCGCCAGCAGCTATGATAGCGTTTTCGGGGAGCTGTTTTTT. Translating it yields CASSYDSVFGELFF.